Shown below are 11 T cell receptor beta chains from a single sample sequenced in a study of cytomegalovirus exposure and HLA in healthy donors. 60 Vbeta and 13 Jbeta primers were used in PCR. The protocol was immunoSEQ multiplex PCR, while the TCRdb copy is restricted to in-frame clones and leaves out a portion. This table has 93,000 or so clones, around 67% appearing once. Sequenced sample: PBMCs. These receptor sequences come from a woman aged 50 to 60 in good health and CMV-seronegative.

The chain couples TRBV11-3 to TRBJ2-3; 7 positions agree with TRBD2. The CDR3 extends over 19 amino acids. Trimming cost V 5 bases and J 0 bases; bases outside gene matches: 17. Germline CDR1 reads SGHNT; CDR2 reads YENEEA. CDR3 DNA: TGTGCCAGCAGCGCCGGGATTCCTTGGACTAGTAGAAGCACAGATACGCAGTATTTT. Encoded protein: CASSAGIPWTSRSTDTQYF.

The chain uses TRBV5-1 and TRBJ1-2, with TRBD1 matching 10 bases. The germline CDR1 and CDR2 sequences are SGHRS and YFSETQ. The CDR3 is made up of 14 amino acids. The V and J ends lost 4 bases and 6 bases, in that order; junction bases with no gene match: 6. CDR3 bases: TGCGCCAGCAGCCTTACCGGGACAGGGGATGGCTACACCTTC. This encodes CASSLTGTGDGYTF.

As DNA, the CDR3 is TGCGCCAGCAGCCGCGAGAGGGGGCCCTACGAGCAGTACTTC. This codes for CASSRERGPYEQYF. The chain combines TRBV4-1 with TRBJ2-7; 7 nucleotides match TRBD1. The CDR3 has 14 residues. Germline lookup yields CDR1 MGHRA and CDR2 YSYEKL. V shed 4 bases, J shed 2 bases, and the junction held 5 bases outside the gene matches.

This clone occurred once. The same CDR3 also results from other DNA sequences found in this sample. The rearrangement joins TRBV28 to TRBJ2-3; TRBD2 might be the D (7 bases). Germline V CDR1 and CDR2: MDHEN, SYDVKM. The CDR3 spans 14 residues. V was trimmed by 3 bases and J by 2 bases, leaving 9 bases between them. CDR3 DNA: TGTGCCAGCAGTTTCGGGGGGCCCACAGATACGCAGTATTTT. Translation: CASSFGGPTDTQYF.

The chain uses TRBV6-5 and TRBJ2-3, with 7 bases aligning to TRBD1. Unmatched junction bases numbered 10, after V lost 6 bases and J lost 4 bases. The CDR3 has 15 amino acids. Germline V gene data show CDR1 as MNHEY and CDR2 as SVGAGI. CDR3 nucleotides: TGTGCCAGCAGATCATACAGGGGTTTGGCAGATACGCAGTATTTT. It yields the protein CASRSYRGLADTQYF.

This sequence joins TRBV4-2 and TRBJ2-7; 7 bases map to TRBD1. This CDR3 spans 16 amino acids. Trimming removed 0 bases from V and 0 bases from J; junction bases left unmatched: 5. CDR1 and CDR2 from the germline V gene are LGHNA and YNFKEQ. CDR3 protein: CASSQDGTASSYEQYF. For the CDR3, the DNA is TGTGCCAGCAGCCAAGATGGGACAGCCTCCTCCTACGAGCAGTACTTC.

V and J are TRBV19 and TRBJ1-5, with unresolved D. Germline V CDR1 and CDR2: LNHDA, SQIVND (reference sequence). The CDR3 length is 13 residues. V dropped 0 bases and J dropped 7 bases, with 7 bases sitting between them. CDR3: CASSIDWEQPQHF. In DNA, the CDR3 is TGTGCCAGTAGTATAGACTGGGAGCAGCCCCAGCATTTT.

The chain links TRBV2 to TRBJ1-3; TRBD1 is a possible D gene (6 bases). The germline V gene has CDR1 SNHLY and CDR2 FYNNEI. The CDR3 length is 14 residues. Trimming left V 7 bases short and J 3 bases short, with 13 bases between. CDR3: CASTPQGVGNTIYF. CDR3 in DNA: TGTGCCAGCACCCCACAGGGAGTTGGAAACACCATATATTTT.

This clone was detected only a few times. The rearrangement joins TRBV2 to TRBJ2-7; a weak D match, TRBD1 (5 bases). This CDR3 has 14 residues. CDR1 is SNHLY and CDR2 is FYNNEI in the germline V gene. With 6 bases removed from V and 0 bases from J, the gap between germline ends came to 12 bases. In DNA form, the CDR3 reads TGTGCCAGCAGAGGGGTGTGGGGCTCCTACGAGCAGTACTTC. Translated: CASRGVWGSYEQYF.

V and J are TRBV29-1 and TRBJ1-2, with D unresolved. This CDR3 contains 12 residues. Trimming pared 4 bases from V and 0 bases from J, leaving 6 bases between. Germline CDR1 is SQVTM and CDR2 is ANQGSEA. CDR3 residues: CSVGVSNYGYTF. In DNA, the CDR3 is TGCAGCGTTGGAGTTTCTAACTATGGCTACACCTTC.

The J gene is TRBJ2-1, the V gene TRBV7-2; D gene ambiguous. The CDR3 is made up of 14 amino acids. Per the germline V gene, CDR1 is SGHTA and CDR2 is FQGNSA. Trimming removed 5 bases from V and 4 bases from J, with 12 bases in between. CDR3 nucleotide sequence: TGTGCCAGCAGCCCACGCCCGGGTTACAATGAGCAGTTCTTC. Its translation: CASSPRPGYNEQFF.